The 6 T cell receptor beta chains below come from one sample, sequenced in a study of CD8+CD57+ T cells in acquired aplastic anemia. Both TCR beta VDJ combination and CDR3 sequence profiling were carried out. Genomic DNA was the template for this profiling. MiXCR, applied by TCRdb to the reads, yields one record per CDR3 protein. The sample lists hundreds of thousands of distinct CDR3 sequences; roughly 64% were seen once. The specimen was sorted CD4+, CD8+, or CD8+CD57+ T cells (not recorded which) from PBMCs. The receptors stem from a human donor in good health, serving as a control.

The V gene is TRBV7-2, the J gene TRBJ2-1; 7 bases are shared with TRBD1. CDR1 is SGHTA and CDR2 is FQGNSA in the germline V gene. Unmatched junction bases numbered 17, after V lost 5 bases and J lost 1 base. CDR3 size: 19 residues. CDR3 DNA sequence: TGTGCCAGCAGCCCCAGGGGGACGGCCTCGGGACGGTCCTACAATGAGCAGTTCTTC. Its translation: CASSPRGTASGRSYNEQFF.

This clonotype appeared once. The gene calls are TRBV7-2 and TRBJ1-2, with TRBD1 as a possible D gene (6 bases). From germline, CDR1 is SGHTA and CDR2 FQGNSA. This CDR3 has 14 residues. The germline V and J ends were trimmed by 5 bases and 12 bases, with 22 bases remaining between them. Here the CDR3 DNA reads TGTGCCAGCAGCATGACCCCGGGACAAGGTGGAAACACCTTC. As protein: CASSMTPGQGGNTF.

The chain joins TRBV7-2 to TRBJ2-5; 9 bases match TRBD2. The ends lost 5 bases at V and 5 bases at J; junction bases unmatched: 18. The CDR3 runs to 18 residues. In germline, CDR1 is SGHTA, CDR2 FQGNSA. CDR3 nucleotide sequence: TGTGCCAGCAGCCTAACAAGGACTAGCGCGCAGGATGGGGAGACCCAGTACTTC. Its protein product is CASSLTRTSAQDGETQYF.

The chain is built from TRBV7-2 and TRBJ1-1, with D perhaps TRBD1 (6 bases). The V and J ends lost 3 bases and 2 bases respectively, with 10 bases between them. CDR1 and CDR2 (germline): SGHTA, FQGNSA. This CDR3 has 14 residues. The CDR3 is CASSFGTPNTEAFF. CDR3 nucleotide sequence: TGTGCCAGCAGCTTCGGGACACCTAACACTGAAGCTTTCTTT.

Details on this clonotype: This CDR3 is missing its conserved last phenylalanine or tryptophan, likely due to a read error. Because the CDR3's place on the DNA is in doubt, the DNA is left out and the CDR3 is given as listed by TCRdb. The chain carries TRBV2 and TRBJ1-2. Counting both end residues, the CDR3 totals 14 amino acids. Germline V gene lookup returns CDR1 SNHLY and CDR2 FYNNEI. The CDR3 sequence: CASSETAGNDGSQL.

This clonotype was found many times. The CDR3 loop reads CSATRQDYGYTF. The CDR3 region has the DNA TGCAGTGCTACAAGGCAGGATTATGGCTACACCTTC. The rearrangement links TRBV20-1 to TRBJ1-2; no clear D gene. The CDR3 extends over 12 amino acids. Trimming cost V 4 bases and J 5 bases, with 11 bases left between them. Germline values: CDR1 DFQATT, CDR2 SNEGSKA (reference sequence).